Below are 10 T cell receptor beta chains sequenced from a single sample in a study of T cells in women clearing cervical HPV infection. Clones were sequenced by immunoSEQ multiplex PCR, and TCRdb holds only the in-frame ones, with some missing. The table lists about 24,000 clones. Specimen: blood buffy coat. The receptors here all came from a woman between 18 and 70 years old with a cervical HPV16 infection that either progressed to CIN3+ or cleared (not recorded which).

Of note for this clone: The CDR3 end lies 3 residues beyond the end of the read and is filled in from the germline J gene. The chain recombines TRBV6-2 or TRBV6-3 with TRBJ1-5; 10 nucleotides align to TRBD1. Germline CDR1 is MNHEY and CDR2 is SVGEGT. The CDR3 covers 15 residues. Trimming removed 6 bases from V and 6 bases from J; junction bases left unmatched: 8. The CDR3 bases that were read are TGTGCCAGCAGGTCGGGACAGGGGTTGGGTCAGCCC. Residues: CASRSGQGLGQP. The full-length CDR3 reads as CASRSGQGLGQPQHF.

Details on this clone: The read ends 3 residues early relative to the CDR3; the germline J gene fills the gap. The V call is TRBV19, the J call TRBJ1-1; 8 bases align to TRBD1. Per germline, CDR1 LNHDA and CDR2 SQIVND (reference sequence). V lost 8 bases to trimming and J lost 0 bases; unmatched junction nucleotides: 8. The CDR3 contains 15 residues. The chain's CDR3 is CASATGELMNTEAFF. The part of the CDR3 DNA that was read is TGTGCCAGTGCGACAGGGGAACTAATGAACACTGAA.

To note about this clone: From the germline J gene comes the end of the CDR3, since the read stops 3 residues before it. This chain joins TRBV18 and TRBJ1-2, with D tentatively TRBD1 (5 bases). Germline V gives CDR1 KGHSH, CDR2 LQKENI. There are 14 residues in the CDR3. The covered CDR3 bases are TGTGCCAGCTCCCGCGGGGGGTTTGACAATGAC. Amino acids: CASSRGGFDND. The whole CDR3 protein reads CASSRGGFDNDYTF.

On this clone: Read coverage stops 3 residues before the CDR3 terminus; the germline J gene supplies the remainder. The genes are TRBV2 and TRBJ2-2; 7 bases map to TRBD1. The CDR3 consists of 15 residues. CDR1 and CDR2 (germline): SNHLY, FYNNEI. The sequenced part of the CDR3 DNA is TGTGCCAGCAGACGTGACAGGGCTACTAATGAAAAG. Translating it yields CASRRDRATNEK. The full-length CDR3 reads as CASRRDRATNEKLFF.

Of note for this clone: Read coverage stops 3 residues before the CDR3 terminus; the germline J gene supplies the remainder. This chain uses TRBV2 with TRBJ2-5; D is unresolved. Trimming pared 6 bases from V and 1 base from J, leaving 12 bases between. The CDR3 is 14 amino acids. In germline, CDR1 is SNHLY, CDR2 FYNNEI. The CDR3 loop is CASSDTLSQETQYF. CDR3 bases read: TGTGCCAGCAGCGATACTCTTAGCCAAGAGACC.

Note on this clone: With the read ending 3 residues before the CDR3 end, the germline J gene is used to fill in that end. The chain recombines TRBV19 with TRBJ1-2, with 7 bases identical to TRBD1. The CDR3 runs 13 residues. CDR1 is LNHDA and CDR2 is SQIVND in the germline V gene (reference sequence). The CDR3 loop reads CASSRQGHYDYTF. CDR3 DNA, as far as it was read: TGTGCCAGTAGCCGACAGGGACACTACGAC.

The CDR3 sequence is CASSSLAGGTSTYEQYF. The part of the CDR3 DNA that was read is TGCGCCAGCAGCTCTCTAGCGGGAGGCACATCCACCTACGAG. The chain uses TRBV5-1 and TRBJ2-7; 11 nucleotides align to TRBD2. The read comes to an end 3 residues before the CDR3 does, leaving the germline J gene to fill in the end. Per the germline V gene, CDR1 is SGHRS and CDR2 is YFSETQ. The length of the CDR3 is 17 residues. The V gene end was trimmed by 3 bases and the J gene end by 2 bases; junction bases not matched to a gene: 10.

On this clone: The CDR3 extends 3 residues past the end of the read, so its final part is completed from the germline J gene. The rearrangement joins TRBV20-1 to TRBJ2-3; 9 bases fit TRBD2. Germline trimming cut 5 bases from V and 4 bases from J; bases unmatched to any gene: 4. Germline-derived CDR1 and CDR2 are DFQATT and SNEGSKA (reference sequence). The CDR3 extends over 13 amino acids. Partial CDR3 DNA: TGCAGTGCTGGACTAGCGATCTCAGATACG. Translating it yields CSAGLAISDT. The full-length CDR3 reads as CSAGLAISDTQYF.

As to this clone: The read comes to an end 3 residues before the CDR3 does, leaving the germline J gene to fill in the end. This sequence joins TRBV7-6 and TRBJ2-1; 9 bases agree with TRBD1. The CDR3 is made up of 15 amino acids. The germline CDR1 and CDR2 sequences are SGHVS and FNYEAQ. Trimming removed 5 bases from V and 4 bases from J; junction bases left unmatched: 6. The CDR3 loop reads CASSPLTGGYNEQFF. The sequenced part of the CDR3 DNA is TGTGCCAGCAGCCCACTGACAGGGGGATACAATGAG.

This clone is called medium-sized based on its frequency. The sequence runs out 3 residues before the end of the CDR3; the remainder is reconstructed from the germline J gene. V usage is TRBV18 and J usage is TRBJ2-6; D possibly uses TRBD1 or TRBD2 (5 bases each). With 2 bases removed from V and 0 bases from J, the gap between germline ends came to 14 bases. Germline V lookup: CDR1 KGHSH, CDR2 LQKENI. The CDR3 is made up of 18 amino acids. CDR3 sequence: CASSPMAGRYSGANVLTF. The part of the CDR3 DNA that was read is TGTGCCAGCTCACCAATGGCAGGGAGATACTCTGGGGCCAACGTC.